Listed below are T cell receptor beta chains from one sample, sequenced in a study of blood T cell repertoires in COVID-19. TCRdb's table, derived via immunoSEQ multiplex PCR, lists solely in-frame clones and lacks some. The data hold roughly 260,000 clones, with 80% to 90% observed a single time. Sample: PBMCs or T cells enriched from blood (not recorded which). The source of these receptors is a woman between 25 and 40 years old with acute COVID-19. Both conserved end residues are part of each CDR3. Each record gives: V gene, clone size, J gene, D gene, CDR3 DNA, CDR3 protein. The D gene is left open where the match is weak. Rows give clone size only sometimes, using once, few, many, or a class for an expanded clone.

>TRBV7-9|.|TRBJ1-2|.
TGTGCCAGCAGCTTAGATTCGGGGATCCCTAACTATGGCTACACCTTC
CASSLDSGIPNYGYTF
>TRBV5-5|.|TRBJ1-4|.
TGTGCCAGCAGCTACAGTGCAACTAATGAAAAACTGTTTTTT
CASSYSATNEKLFF
>TRBV27|once|TRBJ2-5|.
TGTGCCAGCAGTTTACTAAGTAACGGGGAGACCCAGTACTTC
CASSLLSNGETQYF
>TRBV7-2|few|TRBJ1-2|TRBD1
TGTGCCAGCAGCCCACAATTTACAGGGGGGGCAAACTATGGCTACACCTTC
CASSPQFTGGANYGYTF
>TRBV24-1|.|TRBJ1-3|TRBD1
TGTGCCACCAGTGATTTGCTCCCGGACAGGGGGCCGCCGTACTCTGGAAACACCATATATTTT
CATSDLLPDRGPPYSGNTIYF
>TRBV15|.|TRBJ2-7|TRBD1
TGTGCCACCCGGGACAGCACCCTCTCCTACGAGCAGTACTTC
CATRDSTLSYEQYF
>TRBV10-1|once|TRBJ1-2|.
TGCGCCAGCAGTGAGTCGACTCCTGGGCAGGGTACTAACTATGGCTACACCTTC
CASSESTPGQGTNYGYTF
>TRBV5-1|.|TRBJ2-2|TRBD1
TGCGCCAGCAGAGGACAGGGGCCTACAACGAACACCGGGGAGCTGTTTTTT
CASRGQGPTTNTGELFF
>TRBV27|.|TRBJ2-1|.
TGTGCCAGCAGTTTAGGCGGGCCATACAATGAGCAGTTCTTC
CASSLGGPYNEQFF
>TRBV9|.|TRBJ1-2|.
TGTGCCAGCAGCTCCCGGGGGGACGTTAATGGCTACACCTTC
CASSSRGDVNGYTF
>TRBV5-1|.|TRBJ2-3|.
TGCGCCAGCAGCTTGGGCGGATCAACAGATACGCAGTATTTT
CASSLGGSTDTQYF
>TRBV6-2/TRBV6-3|.|TRBJ2-2|.
TGTGCCAGCAGTTTAGGAAGACTCTCGAACACCGGGGAGCTGTTTTTT
CASSLGRLSNTGELFF
>TRBV5-1|.|TRBJ2-3|.
TGCGCCAGCAGCTTGGGGCAGGCATCAGATACGCAGTATTTT
CASSLGQASDTQYF
>TRBV7-2|few|TRBJ2-1|.
TGTGCCAGCAGCCCACCTCTAGAGCATGTCTCCTACAATGAGCAGTTCTTC
CASSPPLEHVSYNEQFF
>TRBV7-9|.|TRBJ1-2|.
TGTGCCAGCAGCTTTACCTCTGGACAAAGCTCTATGGGCTACACCTTC
CASSFTSGQSSMGYTF
>TRBV11-3|.|TRBJ1-1|.
TGTGCCAGCAGCTTTGGCACGAACACTGAAGCTTTCTTT
CASSFGTNTEAFF
>TRBV5-1|many|TRBJ2-3|TRBD2
TGCGCCAGCAGCTTGGGACTAGCGGGGCCAGATACGCAGTATTTT
CASSLGLAGPDTQYF
>TRBV10-3|once|TRBJ2-6|TRBD1
TGTGCCATCAGTCCCGGGACAGGGGGCGCAGGTGACGACTCTGGGGCCAACGTCCTGACTTTC
CAISPGTGGAGDDSGANVLTF
>TRBV11-3|few|TRBJ2-1|.
TGTGCCAGCAGCTTAGATCCCGACCCCGGGAATGAGCAGTTCTTC
CASSLDPDPGNEQFF
>TRBV2|.|TRBJ1-4|.
TGTGCCAGCACCCAGGATCAACCCGAGAATAATGAAAAACTGTTTTTT
CASTQDQPENNEKLFF
>TRBV6-6|.|TRBJ2-1|.
TGTGCCAGCAGTTACTCGGCGGGGGCTTACAATGAGCAGTTCTTC
CASSYSAGAYNEQFF
>TRBV6-5|once|TRBJ1-5|.
TGTGCCAGCAGCCCCGGGGGGTCTCAGCCCCAGCATTTT
CASSPGGSQPQHF
>TRBV19|.|TRBJ2-1|.
TGTGCCAGACCGACAGTGTACAATGAGCAGTTCTTC
CARPTVYNEQFF
>TRBV6-5|once|TRBJ2-1|TRBD1
TGTGCCAGCAGTCCCGACAGGGGGCATCCCAATGAGCAGTTCTTC
CASSPDRGHPNEQFF
>TRBV29-1|few|TRBJ1-2|.
TGCAGCGTTGCAGGGGACTATGGCTACACCTTC
CSVAGDYGYTF
>TRBV4-1|.|TRBJ2-7|.
TGCGCCAGCAGCCAAGCCGCGGGGCAAATCTACGAGCAGTACTTC
CASSQAAGQIYEQYF
>TRBV6-5|.|TRBJ1-3|.
TGTGCCAGCAGTTACAGGCAGGGATACATTGGAAACACCATATATTTT
CASSYRQGYIGNTIYF
>TRBV12-3/TRBV12-4|.|TRBJ1-1|.
TGTGCCAGCAGTACCGAAGGGGTAGGGGAAGCTTTCTTT
CASSTEGVGEAFF
>TRBV25-1|.|TRBJ1-2|TRBD1
TGTGCCAGCAGTGAATTGGGGGGACAGGACCAGAACTATGGCTACACCTTC
CASSELGGQDQNYGYTF
>TRBV19|.|TRBJ1-4|.
TGTGCCAGTAGTATACATAGACATTGGGAACTGTTTTTT
CASSIHRHWELFF
>TRBV10-1|.|TRBJ2-7|TRBD1
TGCGCCAGCAGGTACCGGGACAGGGGGCTTGAGGAGCAGTACTTC
CASRYRDRGLEEQYF
>TRBV11-2|.|TRBJ1-2|TRBD1
TGTGCCAGCAGCTCCCTAAGAGGGGACAGGGCCCCTAACTATGGCTACACCTTC
CASSSLRGDRAPNYGYTF
>TRBV3-1/TRBV3-2|.|TRBJ1-2|TRBD1
TGTGCCAGCAGCAGTCCCGGGACAGGGACCTATGGCTACACCTTC
CASSSPGTGTYGYTF
>TRBV18|.|TRBJ2-7|TRBD1
TGTGCCAGCTCCCGGGACAGGACGGACTACGAGCAGTACTTC
CASSRDRTDYEQYF
>TRBV6-1|.|TRBJ1-1|TRBD1
TGTGCCAGCAGTGAAGCCCAGGGACAGGGGAACACTGAAGCTTTCTTT
CASSEAQGQGNTEAFF
>TRBV4-3|.|TRBJ2-1|.
TGCGCCAGCAGCCAAGGACTAGTAGACAATGAGCAGTTCTTC
CASSQGLVDNEQFF
>TRBV2|.|TRBJ1-5|.
TGTGCCAGCAGTGAAGCGGCAGGGTACAATCAGCCCCAGCATTTT
CASSEAAGYNQPQHF
>TRBV5-1|.|TRBJ2-5|.
TGCGCCAGCAGCTTGGCCATCAGGGAAGAGACCCAGTACTTC
CASSLAIREETQYF
>TRBV29-1|once|TRBJ2-4|.
TGCAGCGTTATAACAGGGAAAAACATTCAGTACTTC
CSVITGKNIQYF
>TRBV5-1|.|TRBJ1-5|.
TGCGCCAGCAGCTTGGGACAATATAGCAATCAGCCCCAGCATTTT
CASSLGQYSNQPQHF
>TRBV11-2|once|TRBJ2-5|TRBD2
TGTGCCAGCAGCTTAGGAGCGGGGGGGCAAGAGACCCAGTACTTC
CASSLGAGGQETQYF
>TRBV11-2|.|TRBJ2-1|.
TGTGCCAGCAGCCCGACATACAATGAGCAGTTCTTC
CASSPTYNEQFF
>TRBV4-3|.|TRBJ2-1|TRBD2
TGCGCCAGCAGCCAACGACCCAATAGCGGGGGGGTCTACAATGAGCAGTTCTTC
CASSQRPNSGGVYNEQFF
>TRBV5-8|.|TRBJ2-1|TRBD1
TGTGCCAGCAGCTTGACCGGGACAGGGGGTAATGAGCAGTTCTTC
CASSLTGTGGNEQFF
>TRBV11-2|.|TRBJ1-1|.
TGTGCCAGCAGCTCGCAGGGACTTAACACTGAAGCTTTCTTT
CASSSQGLNTEAFF